The 20 T cell receptor beta chains given below trace back to one sample, sequenced in a study of blood T cell repertoires in COVID-19. Produced via immunoSEQ multiplex PCR; TCRdb's table is partial and in-frame only. Among fewer than 300,000 clones listed, around 89% were seen once. The specimen sequenced was peripheral blood. These receptors were collected from a man between 25 and 39 years old with acute or convalescent COVID-19.

The J gene is TRBJ2-1, the V gene TRBV4-2; TRBD2 agrees at 16 bases. V was clipped by 4 bases and J by 1 base; unmatched bases: 7. This CDR3 has 19 residues. Germline assignment: CDR1 LGHNA and CDR2 YNFKEQ. The CDR3 protein is CASSLTGTSGRASYNEQFF. CDR3 nucleotide sequence: TGTGCCAGCAGCCTTACCGGGACTAGCGGGAGGGCATCCTACAATGAGCAGTTCTTC.

The J gene is TRBJ2-1, the V gene TRBV7-9; 8 nucleotides agree with TRBD1. This CDR3 has 15 amino acids. J gave up 2 bases and V 5 bases, and 5 bases lay outside the gene matches. Per germline, CDR1 SEHNR and CDR2 FQNEAQ (reference sequence). CDR3 coding DNA: TGTGCCAGCAGCCGTGACAGGGGAGCCTACAATGAGCAGTTCTTC. Amino acids: CASSRDRGAYNEQFF.

This clone was found a few times. CDR3 bases: TGCGCCAGCAGCCAAGTCCTCCGGGACAGTGGTGGCTACACCTTC. This translates into CASSQVLRDSGGYTF. The chain carries TRBV4-1 and TRBJ1-2; 7 positions match TRBD1. V dropped 1 base and J dropped 7; count of bases not matched to a gene: 9. Per the germline V gene, CDR1 is MGHRA and CDR2 is YSYEKL. The CDR3 consists of 15 residues.

This clone has a single count. This sequence joins TRBV4-1 and TRBJ1-3; possibly TRBD1 for D (6 bases). Germline values: CDR1 MGHRA, CDR2 YSYEKL. The V gene lost 2 bases and the J gene lost 7 bases, with 18 bases spanning the gap. CDR3 size: 16 residues. CDR3 residues: CASSQLSTGWTNTIYF. The CDR3 DNA follows: TGCGCCAGCAGCCAACTCTCGACAGGTTGGACGAACACCATATATTTT.

The J gene is TRBJ2-5, the V gene TRBV5-1; D might be TRBD1 (6 bases). There are 14 residues in the CDR3. Germline lookup yields CDR1 SGHRS and CDR2 YFSETQ. V shed 2 bases and J shed 5 bases, with 13 bases lying between them. The CDR3 here is CASSFVGGVETQYF. CDR3 nucleotides: TGCGCCAGCAGCTTTGTAGGGGGAGTGGAGACCCAGTACTTC. The variable domain in full, completed from reference TRBV5-1 and TRBJ2-5, reads KAGVTQTPRYLIKTRGQQVTLSCSPISGHRSVSWYQQTPGQGLQFLFEYFSETQRNKGNFPGRFSGRQFSNSRSEMNVSTLELGDSALYLCASSFVGGVETQYFGPGTRLLVL.

This chain links TRBV19 with TRBJ1-1; no clear D. V lost 5 bases and J lost 4, with 11 bases in between. Germline CDR1 and CDR2: LNHDA and SQIVND (reference sequence). The CDR3 sequence is 13 residues long. Here the CDR3 reads CASSPRRGTEAFF. CDR3 nucleotides: TGTGCCAGTAGTCCACGGCGGGGCACTGAAGCTTTCTTT.

CDR3: CASSPVGASNYGYTF. The CDR3 DNA reads TGTGCCAGCAGCCCGGTGGGGGCGAGTAACTATGGCTACACCTTC. The rearrangement uses TRBV6-5 and TRBJ1-2; possibly TRBD1 for D (6 bases). From germline, CDR1 is MNHEY and CDR2 SVGAGI. This CDR3 spans 15 amino acids. The germline V and J ends were trimmed by 6 bases and 1 base, with 15 bases remaining between them.

The chain combines TRBV28 with TRBJ2-7, with 7 nucleotides matching TRBD1. CDR3 length equals 13 residues. The V and J ends lost 1 base and 6 bases, in that order; junction bases with no gene match: 3. Germline CDR1 is MDHEN and CDR2 is SYDVKM. The CDR3 bases are TGTGCCAGCAGTTTATTACAGGGGCGCGAGCAGTACTTC. Protein: CASSLLQGREQYF.

V and J are TRBV11-1 and TRBJ2-1; TRBD1 matches 9 bases. Germline CDR1 reads SGHAT; CDR2 reads FQDESV (reference sequence). The trim removed 1 base at V and 5 bases at J, leaving 6 bases unmatched. This CDR3 is built from 16 residues. Here the CDR3 reads CASSLEGQGSHNEQFF. The CDR3 coding sequence is TGTGCCAGCAGCTTAGAGGGACAGGGTTCCCACAATGAGCAGTTCTTC. The full variable domain, completed using reference TRBV11-1 and TRBJ2-1, is EAEVAQSPRYKITEKSQAVAFWCDPISGHATLYWYRQILGQGPELLVQFQDESVVDDSQLPKDRFSAERLKGVDSTLKIQPAELGDSAMYLCASSLEGQGSHNEQFFGPGTRLTVL.

The table lists this clone with a count of one. This rearrangement joins TRBV28 to TRBJ1-2, with a weak D call TRBD1 (5 bases). V shed 5 bases and J shed 3 bases, with 7 bases lying between them. The CDR3 is 12 amino acids. Per germline, CDR1 MDHEN and CDR2 SYDVKM. CDR3 residues: CASSGADYGYTF. The CDR3 DNA sequence: TGTGCCAGCAGTGGGGCGGACTATGGCTACACCTTC.

The V gene is TRBV30, the J gene TRBJ2-5; D remains unclear. The CDR3 totals 14 residues. Trimming stripped 0 bases from V and 4 bases from J, with 12 bases between. In germline, CDR1 is GTSNPN, CDR2 SVGIG (reference sequence). The CDR3 protein is CAWSVYEDRETQYF. The DNA of the CDR3 is TGTGCCTGGAGTGTATATGAGGATCGAGAGACCCAGTACTTC.

The chain joins TRBV19 to TRBJ1-5; 7 positions agree with TRBD1. The germline V gene encodes CDR1 LNHDA and CDR2 SQIVND (reference sequence). The CDR3 spans 13 residues. V was pared by 6 bases and J by 6 bases, with 5 bases of the junction left unmatched. The CDR3 spells CASRTGPIQPQHF. DNA of the CDR3: TGTGCCAGTAGGACAGGGCCGATTCAGCCCCAGCATTTT.

The chain has TRBV9 and TRBJ1-1; D is ambiguous. This CDR3 has 13 residues. With 1 base removed from V and 4 bases from J, the gap between germline ends came to 8 bases. Germline V CDR1 and CDR2: SGDLS, YYNGEE. CDR3 loop: CASSVFAGTEAFF. The CDR3 nucleotides are TGTGCCAGCAGCGTATTTGCAGGCACTGAAGCTTTCTTT.

This chain joins TRBV5-1 and TRBJ2-1; 8 bases match TRBD2. The ends lost 1 base at V and 2 bases at J; junction bases unmatched: 8. Germline V CDR1 and CDR2: SGHRS, YFSETQ. The CDR3 has 17 residues. The CDR3 here is CASSLFGGANPYNEQFF. The CDR3 DNA sequence: TGCGCCAGCAGCTTGTTCGGGGGGGCTAACCCCTACAATGAGCAGTTCTTC.

The J gene is TRBJ1-2, the V gene TRBV6-2 or TRBV6-3; the D gene is possibly TRBD1 (5 bases). The CDR3 contains 16 residues. The germline V gene has CDR1 MNHEY and CDR2 SVGEGT. V lost 0 bases to trimming and J lost 6 bases, with 17 bases between them. CDR3 in amino acids: CASSYSGVIGGDGYTF. For the CDR3, the DNA is TGTGCCAGCAGTTACTCGGGCGTTATCGGGGGGGATGGCTACACCTTC.

The rearrangement links TRBV7-9 to TRBJ1-1, with D maybe TRBD1 (6 bases). Germline V lookup: CDR1 SEHNR, CDR2 FQNEAQ (reference sequence). The CDR3 is 15 residues long. Between the trimmed V and J ends, which lost 7 bases and 7 bases, there was a span of 22 bases. The CDR3, as DNA: TGTGCCAGCACCCCTGCCACAGGGAAGGACGTTGAAGCTTTCTTT. Translated: CASTPATGKDVEAFF.

This CDR3 is CASSRGLGQPQHF. CDR3 in DNA: TGTGCCAGCAGCCGGGGACTGGGCCAGCCCCAGCATTTT. This chain joins TRBV5-8 and TRBJ1-5; weak D call: TRBD1 (5 bases). V was cut by 4 bases and J by 7 bases, with 12 bases left in between. CDR1 is SGHTS, CDR2 YDEGEE, per germline. The CDR3 contains 13 residues.

The rearrangement links TRBV7-9 to TRBJ2-3; 9 nucleotides line up with TRBD2. Losses at the gene ends were 3 bases for V and 4 bases for J; bases not matched to a gene: 11. The CDR3 has 17 amino acids. Germline V lookup: CDR1 SEHNR, CDR2 FQNEAQ (reference sequence). The CDR3 sequence: CASSLGLAGGRSDTQYF. The CDR3 nucleotides read TGTGCCAGCAGCTTGGGACTGGCGGGGGGGCGATCAGATACGCAGTATTTT.

The chain couples TRBV7-3 to TRBJ2-2; D gene ambiguous. The CDR3 totals 12 residues. V was cut by 3 bases and J by 6 bases, with 5 bases left in between. Germline assignment: CDR1 SGHTA and CDR2 FQGTGA. The CDR3 DNA follows: TGTGCCAGCAGCTTTTTAGCCGGGGAGCTGTTTTTT. Its translation is CASSFLAGELFF.

This clone was seen a handful of times. This chain connects TRBV28 to TRBJ1-2; D is ambiguous. Germline CDR1 and CDR2: MDHEN and SYDVKM. V lost 2 bases, J lost 2 bases, and 6 bases lay in between. The CDR3 is made up of 13 amino acids. The CDR3 bases are TGTGCCAGCAGTTTAGACGGGAACTATGGCTACACCTTC. Protein sequence: CASSLDGNYGYTF.